At least ten counts were recorded for the clone carrying this T cell receptor beta chain. It was RNA transcripts that yielded the amplified TCR beta CDR3 regions. HTBI primers drove first-round RT-PCR of the TCR CDR3. MiXCR, applied by TCRdb to the multiplex PCR reads, yields one record per CDR3 protein. The data contain 550,000 to 800,000 distinct CDR3 sequences, roughly 17% of them singletons. The data stem from a study of T cells in Graves' hyperthyroidism and ophthalmopathy. Trimming took off 9 bases at V and 5 bases at J, with 20 bases between the two ends. The CDR3 has 15 amino acids. Germline loops: CDR1 SNHLY, CDR2 FYNNEI.

The chain recombines TRBV2 with TRBJ2-1, with D perhaps TRBD2 (7 bases). This clonotype originated in a man younger than 35 with Graves' hyperthyroidism. The material sequenced was blood. The CDR3 region has the DNA TGTGCCAGGTCCCAGGTAGGGGGGGCGGACAATGAGCAGTTCTTC. This gives the protein CARSQVGGADNEQFF.